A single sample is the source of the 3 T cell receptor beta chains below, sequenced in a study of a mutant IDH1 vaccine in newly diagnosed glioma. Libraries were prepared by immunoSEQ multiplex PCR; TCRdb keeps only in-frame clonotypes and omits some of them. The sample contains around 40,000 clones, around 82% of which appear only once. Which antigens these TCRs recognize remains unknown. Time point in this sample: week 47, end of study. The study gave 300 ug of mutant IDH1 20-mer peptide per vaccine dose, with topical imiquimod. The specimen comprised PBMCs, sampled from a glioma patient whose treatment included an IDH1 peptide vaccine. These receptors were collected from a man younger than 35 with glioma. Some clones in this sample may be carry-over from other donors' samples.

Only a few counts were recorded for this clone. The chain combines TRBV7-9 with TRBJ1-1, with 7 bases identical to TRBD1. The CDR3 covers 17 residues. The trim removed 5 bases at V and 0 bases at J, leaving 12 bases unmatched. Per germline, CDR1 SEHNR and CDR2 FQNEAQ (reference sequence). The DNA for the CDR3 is TGTGCCAGCAGCCCCCCGCCCGGGACAGACTTGAACACTGAAGCTTTCTTT. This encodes CASSPPPGTDLNTEAFF.

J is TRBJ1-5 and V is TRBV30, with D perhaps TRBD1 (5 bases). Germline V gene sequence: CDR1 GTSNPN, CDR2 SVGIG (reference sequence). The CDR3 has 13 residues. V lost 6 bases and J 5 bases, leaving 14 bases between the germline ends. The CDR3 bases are TGTGCCTGCCGGCGGGGGGTCGATCAGCCCCAGCATTTT. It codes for CACRRGVDQPQHF.

The CDR3 bases are TGTGCCAGCAGCCACTCCGGGACAGGGATTTTATGGTACGGTGAGCAGTTCTTC. This translates into CASSHSGTGILWYGEQFF. The genes are TRBV7-9 and TRBJ2-1; TRBD1 matches 9 bases. The CDR3 runs to 18 residues. Germline V gene data show CDR1 as SEHNR and CDR2 as FQNEAQ (reference sequence). The V gene end was trimmed by 5 bases and the J gene end by 9 bases; junction bases not matched to a gene: 20.